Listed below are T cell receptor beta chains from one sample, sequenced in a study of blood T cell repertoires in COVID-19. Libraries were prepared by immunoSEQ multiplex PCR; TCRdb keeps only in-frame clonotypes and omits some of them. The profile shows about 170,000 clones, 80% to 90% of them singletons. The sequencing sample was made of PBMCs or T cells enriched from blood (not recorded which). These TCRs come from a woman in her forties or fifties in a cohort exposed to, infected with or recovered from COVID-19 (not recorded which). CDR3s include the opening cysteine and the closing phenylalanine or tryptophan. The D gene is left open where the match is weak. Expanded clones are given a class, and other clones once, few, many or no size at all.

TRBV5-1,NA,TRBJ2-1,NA,TGCGCCAGCAGCTTGGAGAGGGGGACCTACAATGAGCAGTTCTTC,CASSLERGTYNEQFF
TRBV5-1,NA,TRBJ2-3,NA,TGCGCCAGCAGCTTGGACTCGAGCACAGATACGCAGTATTTT,CASSLDSSTDTQYF
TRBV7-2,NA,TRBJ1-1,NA,TGTGCCAGCAGCTTAGCGGGAAGGGGAGGGACTGAAGCTTTCTTT,CASSLAGRGGTEAFF
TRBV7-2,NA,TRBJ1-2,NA,TGTGCCAGCAGCTTCTCCGCAGGGGCCCCTCATGGCTACACCTTC,CASSFSAGAPHGYTF
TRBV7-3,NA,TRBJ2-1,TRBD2,TGTGCCAGCAGCCTCAGACTAGCGGACTACAATGAGCAGTTCTTC,CASSLRLADYNEQFF
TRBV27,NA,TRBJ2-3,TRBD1,TGTGCCAGCACCAAGGCCGGGACAGTATACACAGATACGCAGTATTTT,CASTKAGTVYTDTQYF
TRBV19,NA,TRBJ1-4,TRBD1,TGTGCCAGTAGTGCAAAGACAGGGGGCGGTGAAAAACTGTTTTTT,CASSAKTGGGEKLFF
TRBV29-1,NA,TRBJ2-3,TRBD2,TGCAGCGTTTCTAGCGGAGCAGATACGCAGTATTTT,CSVSSGADTQYF
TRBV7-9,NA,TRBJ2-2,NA,TGTGCCAGCAGCTTCTTACAGGGGAACACCGGGGAGCTGTTTTTT,CASSFLQGNTGELFF
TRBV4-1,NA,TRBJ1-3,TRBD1,TGCGCCAGCAGCCAAGAGGACAGGGTAGGGAACACCATATATTTT,CASSQEDRVGNTIYF
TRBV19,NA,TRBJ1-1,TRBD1,TGTGCCAGTAGGACCGGGACAGCTAACACTGAAGCTTTCTTT,CASRTGTANTEAFF
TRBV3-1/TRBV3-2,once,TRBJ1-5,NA,TGTGCCAGCAGCCCCCGGTTTGATCTAAGCAATCAGCCCCAGCATTTT,CASSPRFDLSNQPQHF
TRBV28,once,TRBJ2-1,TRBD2,TGTGCCAGTAAAGGGACTAGCTCCTACAATGAGCAGTTCTTC,CASKGTSSYNEQFF
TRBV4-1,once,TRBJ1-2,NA,TGCGCCAGCAGCCTCTTCGCCGGGACTGGGAACTATGGCTACACCTTC,CASSLFAGTGNYGYTF
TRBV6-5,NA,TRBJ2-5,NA,TGTGCCAGCATATCCGGGGGACCTATCGAGACCCAGTACTTC,CASISGGPIETQYF
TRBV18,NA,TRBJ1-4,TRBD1,TGTGCCAGCGGGACAGGCGGCGACGTTGAAAAACTGTTTTTT,CASGTGGDVEKLFF
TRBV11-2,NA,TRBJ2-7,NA,TGTGCCAGCAGCTTAGTTCAGGGGCGCGAGCAGTACTTC,CASSLVQGREQYF
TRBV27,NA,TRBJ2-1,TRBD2,TGTGCCAGCAGCACGGGACTAGGGGTAATTGAGCAGTTCTTC,CASSTGLGVIEQFF
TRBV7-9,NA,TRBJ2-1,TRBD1,TGTGCCAGCAGCATAGAGACAGGGACCCATGAGCAGTTCTTC,CASSIETGTHEQFF
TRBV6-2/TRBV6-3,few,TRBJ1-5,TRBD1,TGTGCCAGCAGTTACGGGACAGGGTCAAAAAGCAATCAGCCCCAGCATTTT,CASSYGTGSKSNQPQHF
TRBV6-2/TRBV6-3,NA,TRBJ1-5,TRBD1,TGTGCCAGCAGTTACTCGTTGACAGGGGGCGGATTACCCCAGCATTTT,CASSYSLTGGGLPQHF
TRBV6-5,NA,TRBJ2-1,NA,TGTGCCAGCAGTTACTCGAGACCCGAGGGGCAGTTCTTC,CASSYSRPEGQFF
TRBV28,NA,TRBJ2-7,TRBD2,TGTGCCAGCAGTCGACGGACTAGCGGGGCCTACGAGCAGTACTTC,CASSRRTSGAYEQYF
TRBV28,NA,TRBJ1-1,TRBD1,TGTGCCAGCAGTTCGAACAGGGGTCGGACTGAAGCTTTCTTT,CASSSNRGRTEAFF
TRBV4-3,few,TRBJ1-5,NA,TGCGCCAGCAGCCAAGATTGGCTTAATCAGCCCCAGCATTTT,CASSQDWLNQPQHF
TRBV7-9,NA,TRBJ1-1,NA,TGTGCCAGCAGCTACGGGATGAACACTGAAGCTTTCTTT,CASSYGMNTEAFF
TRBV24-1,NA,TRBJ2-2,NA,TGTGCCACCATAGACAGGACGAACACCGGGGAGCTGTTTTTT,CATIDRTNTGELFF
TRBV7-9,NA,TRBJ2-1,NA,TGTGCCAGCAGTTTCTGGAGGGGATACAATGAGCAGTTCTTC,CASSFWRGYNEQFF
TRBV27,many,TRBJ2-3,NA,TGTGCCACTTCATACAGGGGGGGGACAGATACGCAGTATTTT,CATSYRGGTDTQYF
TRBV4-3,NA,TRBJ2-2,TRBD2,TGCGCCAGCAGCAGGGGACTAGCGGGGGACGGGGAGCTGTTTTTT,CASSRGLAGDGELFF
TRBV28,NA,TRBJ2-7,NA,TGTGCCAGCAGTAACTTGAACTGGCAGTACTTC,CASSNLNWQYF
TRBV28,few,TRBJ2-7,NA,TGTGCCAGCAGTTCCTGGCAGGGTCGGAGTACGGCCTCCTACGAGCAGTACTTC,CASSSWQGRSTASYEQYF
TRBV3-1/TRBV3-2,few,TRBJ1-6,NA,TGTGCCAGCAGCCGGCAATATAATTCACCCCTCCACTTT,CASSRQYNSPLHF
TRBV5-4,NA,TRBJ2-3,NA,TGTGCCAGCAGCTACCAAGGACTGGTTAGCACAGATACGCAGTATTTT,CASSYQGLVSTDTQYF
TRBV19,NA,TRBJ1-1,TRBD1,TGTGCCAGTAGCCGGGACAGGGACTTTGAAGCTTTCTTT,CASSRDRDFEAFF